Reported below is one T cell receptor (beta chain). The RNA input was roughly 0.45 to 1 ug, and it was reverse transcribed with random hexamers. Each CDR3 protein gets one entry after TCRdb re-called the immunoSEQ multiplex PCR reads with MiXCR. This sample has over 120,000 distinct CDR3 sequences, with about 95% found just once. The patients with Susac syndrome were individuals who fulfilled the recently defined diagnostic criteria for disease that was either definite or probable. The CD8+ and CD4+ T cells were negatively isolated, with the TEMRA cells enriched by FACS. The sample is drawn from a study of CD8 T cells in Susac syndrome. Background on the study: Sequencing included Susac syndrome patients, roughly six of them with active disease and roughly 8 in remission. Patients with Susac syndrome had blood drawn and were at that point therapy-naive, on corticosteroids, or on intravenous immunoglobulin alone.

This CDR3 has 15 residues. The V and J ends lost 0 bases and 4 bases respectively, with 10 bases between them. Germline V gene lookup returns CDR1 LGHDT and CDR2 YNNKEL (reference sequence). This receptor was obtained from a human donor with Susac syndrome. The sequencing input was CD4+ T cells from PBMCs. The rearrangement joins TRBV3-1 to TRBJ2-1; possibly TRBD2 for D (5 bases). This CDR3 is CASSQDLGVYNEQFF. CDR3 nucleotides: TGTGCCAGCAGCCAAGATCTCGGGGTTTACAATGAGCAGTTCTTC.